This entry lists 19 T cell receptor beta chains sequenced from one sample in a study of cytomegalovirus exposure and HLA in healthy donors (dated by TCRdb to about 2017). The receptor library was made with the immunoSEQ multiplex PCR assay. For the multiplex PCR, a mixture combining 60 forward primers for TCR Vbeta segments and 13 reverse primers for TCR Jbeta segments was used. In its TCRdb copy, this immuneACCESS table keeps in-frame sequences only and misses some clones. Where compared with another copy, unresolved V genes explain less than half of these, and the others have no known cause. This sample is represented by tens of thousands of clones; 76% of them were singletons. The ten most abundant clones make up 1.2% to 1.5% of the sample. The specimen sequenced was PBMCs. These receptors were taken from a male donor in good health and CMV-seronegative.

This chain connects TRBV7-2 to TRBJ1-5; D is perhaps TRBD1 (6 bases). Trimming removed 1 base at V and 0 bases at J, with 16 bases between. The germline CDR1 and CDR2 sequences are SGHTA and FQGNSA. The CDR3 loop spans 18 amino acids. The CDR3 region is CASSLVLGAPNSNQPQHF. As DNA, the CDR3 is TGTGCCAGCAGCTTAGTATTGGGGGCACCTAATAGCAATCAGCCCCAGCATTTT. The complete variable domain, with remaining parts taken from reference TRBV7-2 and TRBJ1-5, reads GAGVSQSPSNKVTEKGKDVELRCDPISGHTALYWYRQSLGQGLEFLIYFQGNSAPDKSGLPSDRFSAERTGGSVSTLTIQRTQQEDSAVYLCASSLVLGAPNSNQPQHFGDGTRLSIL.

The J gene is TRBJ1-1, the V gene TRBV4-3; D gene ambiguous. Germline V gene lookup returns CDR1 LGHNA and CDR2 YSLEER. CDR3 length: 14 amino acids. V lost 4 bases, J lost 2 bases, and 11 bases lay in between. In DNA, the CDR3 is TGCGCCAGCAGCCCCCGGGGTTCAAACACTGAAGCTTTCTTT. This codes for CASSPRGSNTEAFF.

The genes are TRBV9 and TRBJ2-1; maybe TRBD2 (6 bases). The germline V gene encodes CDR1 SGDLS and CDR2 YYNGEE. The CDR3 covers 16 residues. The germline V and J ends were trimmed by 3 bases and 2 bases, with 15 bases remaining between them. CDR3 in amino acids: CASSAPIGGTYNEQFF. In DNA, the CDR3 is TGTGCCAGCAGCGCCCCGATTGGGGGGACCTACAATGAGCAGTTCTTC.

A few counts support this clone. CDR3 nucleotides: TGCGCCAGCAGTCTCAACCCGGGACTAGCGGCAGATACGCAGTATTTT. This codes for CASSLNPGLAADTQYF. This chain links TRBV10-2 with TRBJ2-3; 11 positions match TRBD2. V shed 5 bases, J shed 4 bases, and the junction held 8 bases outside the gene matches. This CDR3 spans 16 amino acids. Germline V gene data show CDR1 as WSHSY and CDR2 as SAAADI.

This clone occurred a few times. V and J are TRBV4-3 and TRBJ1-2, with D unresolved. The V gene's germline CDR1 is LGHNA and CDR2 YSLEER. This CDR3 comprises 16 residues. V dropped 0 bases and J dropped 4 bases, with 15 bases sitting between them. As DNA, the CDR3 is TGCGCCAGCAGCCAAGATCGGGTCCAGAATCCCTATGGCTACACCTTC. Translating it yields CASSQDRVQNPYGYTF.

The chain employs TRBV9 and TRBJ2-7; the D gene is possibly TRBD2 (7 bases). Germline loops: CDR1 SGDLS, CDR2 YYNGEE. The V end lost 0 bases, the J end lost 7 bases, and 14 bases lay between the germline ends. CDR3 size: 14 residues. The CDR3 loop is CASSVEGGVGEQYF. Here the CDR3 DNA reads TGTGCCAGCAGCGTAGAGGGGGGGGTCGGAGAGCAGTACTTC.

Written as DNA, the CDR3 is TGTGCCAGCAGCTTCCCGACTAGCGGGAGGATGAATGAGCAGTTCTTC. Protein sequence: CASSFPTSGRMNEQFF. This chain connects TRBV11-2 to TRBJ2-1; 13 nucleotides agree with TRBD2. The CDR3 consists of 16 residues. J was trimmed by 7 bases and V by 3 bases; bases with no gene match: 6. From germline, CDR1 is SGHAT and CDR2 FQNNGV.

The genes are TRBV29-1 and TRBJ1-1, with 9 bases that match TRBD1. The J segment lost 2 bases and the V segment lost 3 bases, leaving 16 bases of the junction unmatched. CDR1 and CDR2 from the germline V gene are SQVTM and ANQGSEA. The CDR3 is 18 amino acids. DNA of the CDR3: TGCAGCGTTGACGTTAACAGGGGGCGAGGGGGAGTTAACACTGAAGCTTTCTTT. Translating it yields CSVDVNRGRGGVNTEAFF.

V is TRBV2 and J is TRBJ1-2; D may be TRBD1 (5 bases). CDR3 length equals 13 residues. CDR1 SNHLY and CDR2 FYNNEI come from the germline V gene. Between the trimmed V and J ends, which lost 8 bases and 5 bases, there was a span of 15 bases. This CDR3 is CASCQDMGYGYTF. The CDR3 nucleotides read TGTGCCAGCTGTCAGGACATGGGGTATGGCTACACCTTC.

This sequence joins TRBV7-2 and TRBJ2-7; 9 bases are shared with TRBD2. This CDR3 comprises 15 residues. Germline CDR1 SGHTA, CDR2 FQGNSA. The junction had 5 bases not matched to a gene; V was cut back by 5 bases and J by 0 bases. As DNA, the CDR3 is TGTGCCAGCAGCCGAGCGGGGGGTAACTCCTACGAGCAGTACTTC. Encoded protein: CASSRAGGNSYEQYF.

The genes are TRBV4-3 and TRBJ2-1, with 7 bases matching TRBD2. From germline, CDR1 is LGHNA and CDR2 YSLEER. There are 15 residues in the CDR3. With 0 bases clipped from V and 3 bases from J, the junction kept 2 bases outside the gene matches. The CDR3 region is CASSQELANYNEQFF. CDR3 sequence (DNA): TGCGCCAGCAGCCAAGAACTAGCGAACTACAATGAGCAGTTCTTC.

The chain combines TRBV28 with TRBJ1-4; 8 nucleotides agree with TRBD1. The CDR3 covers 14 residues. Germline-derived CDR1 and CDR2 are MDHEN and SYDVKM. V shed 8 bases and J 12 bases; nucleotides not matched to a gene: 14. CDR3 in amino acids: CASLRGRGYGELFF. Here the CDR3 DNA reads TGTGCCAGCCTCAGGGGGCGCGGGTATGGGGAACTGTTTTTT.

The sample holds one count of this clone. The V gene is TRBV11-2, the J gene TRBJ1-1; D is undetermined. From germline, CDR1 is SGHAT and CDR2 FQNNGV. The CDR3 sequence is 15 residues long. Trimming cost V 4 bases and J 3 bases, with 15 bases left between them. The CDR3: CASSSTPRVYTEAFF. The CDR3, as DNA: TGTGCCAGCAGCTCGACGCCGAGGGTATACACTGAAGCTTTCTTT.

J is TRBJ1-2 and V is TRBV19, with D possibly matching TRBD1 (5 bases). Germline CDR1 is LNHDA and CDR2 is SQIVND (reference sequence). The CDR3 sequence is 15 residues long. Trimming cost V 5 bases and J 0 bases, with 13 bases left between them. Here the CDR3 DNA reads TGTGCCAGTAGTTCCCTGGCAGGGTCTAACTATGGCTACACCTTC. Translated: CASSSLAGSNYGYTF.

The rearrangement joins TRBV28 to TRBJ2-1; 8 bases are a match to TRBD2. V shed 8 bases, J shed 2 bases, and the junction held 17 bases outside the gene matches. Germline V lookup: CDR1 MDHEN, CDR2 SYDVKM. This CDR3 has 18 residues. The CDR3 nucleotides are TGTGCCAGCGTGGGGGGGGGTTTCGGGAGGGAGACCTACAATGAGCAGTTCTTC. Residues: CASVGGGFGRETYNEQFF. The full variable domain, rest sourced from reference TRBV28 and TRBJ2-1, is DVKVTQSSRYLVKRTGEKVFLECVQDMDHENMFWYRQDPGLGLRLIYFSYDVKMKEKGDIPEGYSVSREKKERFSLILESASTNQTSMYLCASVGGGFGRETYNEQFFGPGTRLTVL.

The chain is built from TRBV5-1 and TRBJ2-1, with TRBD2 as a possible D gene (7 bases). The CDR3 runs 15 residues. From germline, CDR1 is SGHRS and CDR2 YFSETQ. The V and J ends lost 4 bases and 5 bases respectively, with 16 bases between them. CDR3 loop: CASSPGGGHNNEQFF. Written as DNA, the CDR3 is TGCGCCAGCAGCCCGGGGGGCGGACACAACAATGAGCAGTTCTTC.

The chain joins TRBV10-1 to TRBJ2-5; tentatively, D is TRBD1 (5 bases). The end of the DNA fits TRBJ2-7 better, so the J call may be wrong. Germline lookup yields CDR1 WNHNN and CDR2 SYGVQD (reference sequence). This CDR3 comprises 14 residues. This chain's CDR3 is CASSESPRENEQYF. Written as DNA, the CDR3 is TGCGCCAGCAGTGAGTCCCCCAGGGAAAACGAGCAGTACTTC.

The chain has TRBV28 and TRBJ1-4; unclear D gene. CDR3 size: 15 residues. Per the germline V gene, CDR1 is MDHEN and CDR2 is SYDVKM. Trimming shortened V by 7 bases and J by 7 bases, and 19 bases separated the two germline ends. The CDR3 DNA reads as TGTGCCAGCACCCCAAATCGAGGTGTAGGTGAAAAACTGTTTTTT. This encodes CASTPNRGVGEKLFF.

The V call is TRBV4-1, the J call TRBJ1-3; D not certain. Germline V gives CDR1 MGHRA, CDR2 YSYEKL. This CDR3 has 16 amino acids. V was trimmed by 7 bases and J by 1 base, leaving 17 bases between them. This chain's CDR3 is CASTQVIVRSGNTIYF. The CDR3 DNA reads TGCGCCAGCACCCAGGTGATAGTCCGGTCTGGAAACACCATATATTTT.